This entry lists 9 T cell receptor beta chains sequenced from one sample in a study of blood T cell repertoires in COVID-19. The assay was immunoSEQ multiplex PCR, and TCRdb's table has in-frame clones only and misses some. The sample contains around 240,000 clones, about 79% of which appear only once. The sample comprised peripheral blood. The receptors were gathered from a woman aged 40 to 55 who had recovered from COVID-19.

The genes are TRBV7-6 and TRBJ1-3; 8 positions agree with TRBD1. The CDR3 has 16 amino acids. CDR1 SGHVS and CDR2 FNYEAQ come from the germline V gene. V was clipped by 5 bases and J by 4 bases; unmatched bases: 10. CDR3 sequence reads: CASSAPGGGSGNTIYF. As DNA, the CDR3 is TGTGCCAGCAGCGCCCCAGGGGGCGGTTCAGGAAACACCATATATTTT.

This sequence joins TRBV3-1 (or the pseudogene TRBV3-2) and TRBJ1-2, with unresolved D. This CDR3 is 13 amino acids long. Trimming took off 1 base at V and 4 bases at J, with 7 bases between the two ends. Germline assignment: CDR1 LGHDT and CDR2 YNNKEL (reference sequence). The CDR3 sequence: CASSQARSYGYTF. The CDR3 region has the DNA TGTGCCAGCAGCCAAGCCAGATCCTATGGCTACACCTTC.

This clone showed up many times. This chain connects TRBV6-2 or TRBV6-3 to TRBJ1-1; 7 bases match TRBD1. The CDR3 is made up of 14 amino acids. Germline CDR1 is MNHEY and CDR2 is SVGEGT. The ends lost 5 bases at V and 1 base at J; junction bases unmatched: 4. CDR3 residues: CASSRWTGNTEAFF. The CDR3 coding sequence is TGTGCCAGCAGTCGGTGGACAGGGAACACTGAAGCTTTCTTT.

The chain has TRBV6-1 and TRBJ2-5; possibly TRBD2 for D (6 bases). This CDR3 spans 13 amino acids. The ends were cut back, 2 bases at V and 4 bases at J, with 8 bases in the middle. The germline V gene encodes CDR1 MNHNS and CDR2 SASEGT. CDR3 loop: CASSEQGGETQYF. Written as DNA, the CDR3 is TGTGCCAGCAGTGAACAGGGAGGAGAGACCCAGTACTTC.

The chain recombines TRBV27 with TRBJ2-7; TRBD1 might be the D (6 bases). This CDR3 region has 12 residues. Germline-derived CDR1 and CDR2 are MNHEY and SMNVEV (reference sequence). Trimming removed 5 bases at V and 9 bases at J, with 14 bases between. CDR3 DNA sequence: TGTGCCAGCAGTATTACAGGGAAGTTGCAGTACTTC. Its translation: CASSITGKLQYF.

The V and J genes are TRBV5-8 and TRBJ1-3; D uncertain. This CDR3 region has 14 residues. Germline values: CDR1 SGHTS, CDR2 YDEGEE. With 3 bases removed from V and 6 bases from J, the gap between germline ends came to 13 bases. This chain's CDR3 is CASSSTGVINTIYF. The DNA for the CDR3 is TGTGCCAGCAGCTCGACGGGAGTGATAAACACCATATATTTT.

The chain employs TRBV7-8 and TRBJ2-5; 11 bases fit TRBD2. Germline trimming cut 6 bases from V and 3 bases from J; bases unmatched to any gene: 15. CDR3 length: 18 amino acids. Germline CDR1 reads SGHVS; CDR2 reads FQNEAQ. The CDR3 here is CASSFLLSGTSGKETQYF. DNA of the CDR3: TGTGCCAGCAGTTTTCTCCTATCCGGGACTAGCGGTAAAGAGACCCAGTACTTC.

The rearrangement joins TRBV5-1 to TRBJ2-7; D gene uncertain. V shed 6 bases and J shed 2 bases, with 15 bases lying between them. This CDR3 is built from 14 residues. Germline CDR1 is SGHRS and CDR2 is YFSETQ. CDR3 in DNA: TGCGCCAGCAACCCCGGCGGATCGGCCTACGAGCAGTACTTC. Its translation: CASNPGGSAYEQYF.

The chain couples TRBV9 to TRBJ1-3; tentatively, D is TRBD1 (6 bases). The germline CDR1 and CDR2 sequences are SGDLS and YYNGEE. The CDR3 length is 16 residues. V was clipped by 3 bases and J by 4 bases, with 17 bases between them. CDR3: CASSGGQFLGGNTIYF. The CDR3, as DNA: TGTGCCAGCAGCGGTGGACAGTTTTTGGGGGGAAACACCATATATTTT.